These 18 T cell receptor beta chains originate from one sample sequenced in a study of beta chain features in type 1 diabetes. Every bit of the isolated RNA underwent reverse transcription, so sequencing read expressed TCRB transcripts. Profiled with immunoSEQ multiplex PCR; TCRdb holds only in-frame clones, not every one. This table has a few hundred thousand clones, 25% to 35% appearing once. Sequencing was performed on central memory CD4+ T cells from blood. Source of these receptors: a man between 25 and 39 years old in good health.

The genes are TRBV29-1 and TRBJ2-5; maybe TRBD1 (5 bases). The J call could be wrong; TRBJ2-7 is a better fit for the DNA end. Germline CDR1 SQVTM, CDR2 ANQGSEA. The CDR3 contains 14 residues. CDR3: CSAQSRRQSHEQYF. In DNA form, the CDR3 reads TGCAGCGCTCAATCGCGCAGACAGAGTCACGAGCAGTACTTC.

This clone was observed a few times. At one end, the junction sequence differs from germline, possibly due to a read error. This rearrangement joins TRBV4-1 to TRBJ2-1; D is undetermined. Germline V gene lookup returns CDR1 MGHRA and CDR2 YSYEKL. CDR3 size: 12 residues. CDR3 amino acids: CASSPVIGEQFF. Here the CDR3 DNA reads TGTGCCAGCAGCCCGGTCATAGGTGAGCAGTTCTTC.

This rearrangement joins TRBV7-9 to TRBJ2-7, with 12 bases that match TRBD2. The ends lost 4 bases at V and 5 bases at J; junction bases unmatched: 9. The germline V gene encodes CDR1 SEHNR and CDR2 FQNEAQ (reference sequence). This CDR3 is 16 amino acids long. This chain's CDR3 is CASSSWTSGTGDEQYF. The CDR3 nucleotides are TGTGCCAGCAGCTCCTGGACTAGCGGGACGGGGGACGAGCAGTACTTC.

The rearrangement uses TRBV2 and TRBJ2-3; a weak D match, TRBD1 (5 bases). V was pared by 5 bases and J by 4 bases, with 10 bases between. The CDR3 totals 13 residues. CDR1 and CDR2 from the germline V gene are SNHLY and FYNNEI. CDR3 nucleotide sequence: TGTGCCAGCAGTCCCAGGGCGGCAGATACGCAGTATTTT. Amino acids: CASSPRAADTQYF.

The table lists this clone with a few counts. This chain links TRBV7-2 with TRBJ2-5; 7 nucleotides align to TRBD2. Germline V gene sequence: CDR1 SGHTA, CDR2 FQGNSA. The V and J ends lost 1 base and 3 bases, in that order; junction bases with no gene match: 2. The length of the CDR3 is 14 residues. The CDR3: CASSLERGEETQYF. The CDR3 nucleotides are TGTGCCAGCAGCTTAGAGCGGGGCGAAGAGACCCAGTACTTC.

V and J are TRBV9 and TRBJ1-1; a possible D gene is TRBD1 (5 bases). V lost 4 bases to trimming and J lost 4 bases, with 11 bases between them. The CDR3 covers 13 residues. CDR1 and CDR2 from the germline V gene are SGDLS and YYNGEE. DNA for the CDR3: TGTGCCAGCAGCCCCGGGCAGGGCACTGAAGCTTTCTTT. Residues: CASSPGQGTEAFF.

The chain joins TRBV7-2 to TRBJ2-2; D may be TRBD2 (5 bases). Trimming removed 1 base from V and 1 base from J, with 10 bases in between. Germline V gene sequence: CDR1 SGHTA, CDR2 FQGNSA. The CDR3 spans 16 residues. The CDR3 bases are TGTGCCAGCAGCTTAGTCGCGGGTGTGAACACCGGGGAGCTGTTTTTT. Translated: CASSLVAGVNTGELFF.

CDR3 amino acids: CAWSGLRDLNTEAFF. Written as DNA, the CDR3 is TGTGCCTGGAGTGGGCTGAGGGACCTCAACACTGAAGCTTTCTTT. The V and J genes are TRBV30 and TRBJ1-1, with D possibly TRBD1 on 5 matching bases. The germline CDR1 and CDR2 sequences are GTSNPN and SVGIG (reference sequence). This CDR3 comprises 15 residues. The germline V and J ends were trimmed by 1 base and 2 bases, with 14 bases remaining between them.

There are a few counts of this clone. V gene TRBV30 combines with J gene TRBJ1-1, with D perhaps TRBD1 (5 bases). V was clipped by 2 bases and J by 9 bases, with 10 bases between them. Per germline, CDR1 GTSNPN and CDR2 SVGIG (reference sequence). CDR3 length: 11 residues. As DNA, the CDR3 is TGTGCCTGGAGTTTGCAGGGTCAAGCTTTCTTT. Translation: CAWSLQGQAFF.

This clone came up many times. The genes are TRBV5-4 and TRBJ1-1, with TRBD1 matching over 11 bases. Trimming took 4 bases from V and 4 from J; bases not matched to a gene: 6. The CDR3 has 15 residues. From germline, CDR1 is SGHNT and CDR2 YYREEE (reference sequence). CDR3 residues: CASSLPGQGGTEAFF. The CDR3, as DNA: TGTGCCAGCAGCCTACCGGGACAGGGGGGCACTGAAGCTTTCTTT.

This CDR3 reads CASRRTGTNTEAFF. The CDR3 DNA reads TGTGCCAGCCGCCGGACAGGGACGAACACTGAAGCTTTCTTT. V usage is TRBV28 and J usage is TRBJ1-1; 8 bases agree with TRBD1. The CDR3 totals 14 residues. Germline values: CDR1 MDHEN, CDR2 SYDVKM. Unmatched junction bases numbered 6, after V lost 8 bases and J lost 1 base.

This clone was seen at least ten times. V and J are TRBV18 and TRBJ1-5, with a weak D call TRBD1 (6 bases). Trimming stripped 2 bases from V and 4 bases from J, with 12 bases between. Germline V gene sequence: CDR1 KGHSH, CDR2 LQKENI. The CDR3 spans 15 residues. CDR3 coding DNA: TGTGCCAGCTCACCAACAGGGCTACCGAATCAGCCCCAGCATTTT. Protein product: CASSPTGLPNQPQHF.

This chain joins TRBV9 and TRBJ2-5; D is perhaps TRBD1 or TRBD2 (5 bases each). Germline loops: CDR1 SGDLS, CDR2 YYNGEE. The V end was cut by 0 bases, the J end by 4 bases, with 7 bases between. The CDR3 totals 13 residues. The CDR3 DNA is TGTGCCAGCAGCGTAGGTGGGGGAGAGACCCAGTACTTC. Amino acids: CASSVGGGETQYF.

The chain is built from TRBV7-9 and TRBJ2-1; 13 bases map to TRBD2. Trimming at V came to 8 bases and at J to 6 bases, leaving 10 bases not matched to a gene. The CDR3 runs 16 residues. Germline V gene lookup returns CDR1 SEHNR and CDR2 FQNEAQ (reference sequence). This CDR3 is CASALGLAGTSNEQFF. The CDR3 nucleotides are TGTGCCAGCGCTTTGGGACTAGCGGGGACCTCCAATGAGCAGTTCTTC.

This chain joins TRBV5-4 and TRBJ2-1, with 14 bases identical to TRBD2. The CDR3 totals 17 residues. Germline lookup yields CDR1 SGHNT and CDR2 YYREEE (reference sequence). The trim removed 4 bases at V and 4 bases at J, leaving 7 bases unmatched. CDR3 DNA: TGTGCCAGCAGCCCGACTAGCGGGAGGGGCATGTACAATGAGCAGTTCTTC. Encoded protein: CASSPTSGRGMYNEQFF.

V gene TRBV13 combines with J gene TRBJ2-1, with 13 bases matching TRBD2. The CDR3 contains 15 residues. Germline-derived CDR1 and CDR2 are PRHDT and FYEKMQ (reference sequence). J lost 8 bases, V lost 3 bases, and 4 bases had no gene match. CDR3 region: CASSFRLAGGDEQFF. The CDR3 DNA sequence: TGTGCCAGCAGCTTCCGACTAGCGGGAGGTGATGAGCAGTTCTTC.

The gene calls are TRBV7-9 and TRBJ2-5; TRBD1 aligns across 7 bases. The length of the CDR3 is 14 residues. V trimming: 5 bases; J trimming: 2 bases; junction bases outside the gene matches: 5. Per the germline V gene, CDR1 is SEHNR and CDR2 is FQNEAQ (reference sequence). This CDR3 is CASSPRTGQETQYF. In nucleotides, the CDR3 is TGTGCCAGCAGCCCCCGGACAGGACAAGAGACCCAGTACTTC.

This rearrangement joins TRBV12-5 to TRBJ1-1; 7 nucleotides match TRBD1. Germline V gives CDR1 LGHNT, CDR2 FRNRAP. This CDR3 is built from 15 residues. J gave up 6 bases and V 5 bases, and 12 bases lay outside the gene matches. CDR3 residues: CASGPETGRGAEAFF. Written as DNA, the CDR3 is TGTGCTAGTGGTCCTGAGACAGGGAGAGGAGCTGAAGCTTTCTTT.